Presented here are 19 T cell receptor beta chains from one specimen sequenced in a study of blood T cells in healthy people across ages. A second PCR, run for roughly 7 to 12 cycles, used a sample-barcoded 5' primer plus a J-beta primer mix. A single record per CDR3 protein comes from TCRdb applying MiXCR to the 5' RACE reads. The profile covers over 550,000 distinct CDR3 sequences, with about 30% appearing a single time and 15% to 18% taken by the ten largest. Material for sequencing was blood. All receptors derive from a woman of 80 years or more in good health.

The chain is built from TRBV30 and TRBJ2-5, with 12 bases aligning to TRBD2. The CDR3 runs to 11 residues. V shed 8 bases, J shed 11 bases, and the junction held 6 bases outside the gene matches. The germline CDR1 and CDR2 sequences are GTSNPN and SVGIG (reference sequence). CDR3 nucleotides: TGTGCCCGGACTAGCGGGGTACCTCAGTACTTC. Encoded protein: CARTSGVPQYF.

Many counts were recorded for this clonotype. The rearrangement joins TRBV27 to TRBJ2-3; D is uncertain. The CDR3 spans 14 residues. V dropped 3 bases and J dropped 0 bases, with 7 bases sitting between them. Germline V lookup: CDR1 MNHEY, CDR2 SMNVEV (reference sequence). The CDR3: CASSFTASTDTQYF. Here the CDR3 DNA reads TGTGCCAGCAGTTTTACAGCTAGCACAGATACGCAGTATTTT.

The chain couples TRBV3-1 to TRBJ1-4, with D possibly matching TRBD1 (5 bases). The V end was cut by 4 bases, the J end by 4 bases, with 16 bases between. Germline assignment: CDR1 LGHDT and CDR2 YNNKEL (reference sequence). The CDR3 is made up of 16 amino acids. CDR3 region: CASSRMWGRLNEKLFF. The CDR3 DNA reads TGTGCCAGCAGCCGGATGTGGGGCAGGCTTAATGAAAAACTGTTTTTT.

There are many counts of this clonotype. This chain connects TRBV7-3 to TRBJ2-3, with D perhaps being TRBD1 or TRBD2 (5 bases each). CDR1 and CDR2 from the germline V gene are SGHTA and FQGTGA. The CDR3 is 16 amino acids. Trimming pared 5 bases from V and 0 bases from J, leaving 15 bases between. CDR3 DNA: TGTGCCAGCAGCCGGGATACAGGTTCTAGCACAGATACGCAGTATTTT. Protein sequence: CASSRDTGSSTDTQYF.

At least ten counts were recorded for this clonotype. This chain uses TRBV29-1 with TRBJ2-1; TRBD2 matches at 7 bases. The junction had 12 bases not matched to a gene; V was cut back by 7 bases and J by 3 bases. Germline CDR1 and CDR2: SQVTM and ANQGSEA. The CDR3 spans 15 residues. CDR3 sequence (DNA): TGCAGCGCCGAAGAGGAGACTAGCAGCTACAATGAGCAGTTCTTC. Its protein product is CSAEEETSSYNEQFF.

Notes on this clonotype: A much larger clone lies one base from this, so it may be a read error. V and J are TRBV5-1 and TRBJ2-5; tentatively, D is TRBD2 (6 bases). Germline V gives CDR1 SGHRS, CDR2 YFSETQ. With 5 bases removed from V and 13 bases from J, the gap between germline ends came to 24 bases. The CDR3 consists of 14 residues. Here the CDR3 reads CASSFPTSHNEPYF. CDR3 nucleotide sequence: TGCGCCAGCAGTTTCCCTACTAGCCACAATGAGCCGTACTTC.

In this sample, this clonotype turned up a few times. The rearrangement links TRBV3-1 to TRBJ2-3, with 10 nucleotides matching TRBD2. The CDR3 is 15 amino acids. CDR1 and CDR2 (germline): LGHDT, YNNKEL (reference sequence). With V trimmed by 2 bases and J by 8 bases, 7 bases remained unmatched. Here the CDR3 reads CASSQKRGGRSTQYF. CDR3 sequence (DNA): TGTGCCAGCAGCCAAAAGCGGGGGGGCCGAAGTACGCAGTATTTT.

This clonotype was observed a few times. This sequence joins TRBV5-5 and TRBJ1-1; D is possibly TRBD1 (6 bases). V was cut by 4 bases and J by 3 bases, with 16 bases left in between. Germline CDR1 reads SGHKS; CDR2 reads YYEKEE (reference sequence). This CDR3 has 15 amino acids. As DNA, the CDR3 is TGTGCCAGCAGCCCACAGGGAGAGGCGGACACTGAAGCTTTCTTT. Protein sequence: CASSPQGEADTEAFF.

In regard to this clonotype: An end of the junction does not agree with germline; a read error may underlie this. The chain carries TRBV6-6 and TRBJ1-5, with TRBD1 identical over 9 bases. Germline lookup yields CDR1 MNHNY and CDR2 SVGAGI (reference sequence). The CDR3 has 15 residues. The CDR3 spells CVSRTTGGSNQPQHF. Written as DNA, the CDR3 is TGTGTCAGCAGAACCACAGGGGGCAGCAATCAGCCCCAGCATTTT.

This clonotype was counted at least ten times. This chain links TRBV5-1 with TRBJ2-3, with a tentative D call TRBD1 (5 bases). Germline-derived CDR1 and CDR2 are SGHRS and YFSETQ. The CDR3 runs 14 residues. Trimming removed 2 bases at V and 1 base at J, with 8 bases between. This CDR3 is CASSLLTGTDTQYF. The CDR3 DNA reads as TGCGCCAGCAGCTTACTGACAGGCACAGATACGCAGTATTTT.

As for this clonotype: The germline gene is not matched at one end of the junction; a read error may be the cause. V usage is TRBV19 and J usage is TRBJ2-5; D not resolved. The closer fit of TRBJ2-4 to the DNA end suggests the J call may be wrong. Germline V gene sequence: CDR1 LNHDA, CDR2 SQIVND (reference sequence). The CDR3 length is 14 residues. DNA of the CDR3: TGTGCCGGTAGTATAGATCCGGGCAAAAACATTCAGTACTTC. Its translation: CAGSIDPGKNIQYF.

In regard to this clonotype: With a much larger clone just one base away, this may be a read error. The chain has TRBV5-1 and TRBJ1-6; a weak D match, TRBD1 (6 bases). The CDR3 length is 16 residues. V was shortened by 2 bases and J by 10 bases, with 19 bases between the two germline ends. CDR1 SGHRS and CDR2 YFSETQ come from the germline V gene. CDR3 residues: CASSLRMDSNNSPLHF. In DNA form, the CDR3 reads TGCGCCAGCAGCTTAAGGATGGACAGTAACAACTCACCCCTCCACTTT.

A word on this clonotype: This may be a read error, as it is one base from a much larger clone. The V gene is TRBV7-3, the J gene TRBJ2-1, with 10 bases that match TRBD2. With 5 bases clipped from V and 3 bases from J, the junction kept 7 bases outside the gene matches. The CDR3 covers 16 residues. Germline assignment: CDR1 SGHTA and CDR2 FQGTGA. The CDR3: CASSTERGGHYNEQFF. CDR3 coding DNA: TGTGCCAGCAGCACCGAGCGGGGGGGCCACTACAATGAGCAGTTCTTC.

This clonotype was seen a few times. The chain uses TRBV5-1 and TRBJ2-4; tentative D call: TRBD1 (6 bases). CDR1 and CDR2 from the germline V gene are SGHRS and YFSETQ. The ends were cut back, 4 bases at V and 13 bases at J, with 24 bases in the middle. The CDR3 covers 15 residues. The CDR3 DNA reads as TGCGCCAGCAGCGTGGACGCCGGACAGTGGATAAGGCAGTACTTC. It encodes CASSVDAGQWIRQYF.

The table lists this clonotype with many counts. The chain has TRBV12-3 or TRBV12-4 and TRBJ2-7, with TRBD1 identical over 10 bases. The CDR3 loop spans 14 amino acids. V shed 4 bases, J shed 5 bases, and the junction held 5 bases outside the gene matches. This chain's CDR3 is CASSWTGGSDEQYF. The DNA of the CDR3 is TGTGCCAGCAGTTGGACAGGGGGATCCGACGAGCAGTACTTC.

The chain carries TRBV4-3 and TRBJ2-4; a possible D gene is TRBD2 (6 bases). V was cut by 2 bases and J by 3 bases, with 20 bases left in between. This CDR3 spans 18 amino acids. Germline CDR1 LGHNA, CDR2 YSLEER. Here the CDR3 DNA reads TGCGCCAGCAGCCAATACCGACCGGGGAGGTCGGGCAAAAACATTCAGTACTTC. This translates into CASSQYRPGRSGKNIQYF.

Many counts were recorded for this clonotype. CDR3 nucleotides: TGCAGTGCTAGAGGCCCTAGCGCGGAGACCCAGTACTTC. As protein: CSARGPSAETQYF. This rearrangement joins TRBV20-1 to TRBJ2-5, with D perhaps TRBD2 (6 bases). V lost 1 base, J lost 5 bases, and 11 bases lay in between. This CDR3 is 13 amino acids long. The germline V gene encodes CDR1 DFQATT and CDR2 SNEGSKA (reference sequence).

V and J are TRBV29-1 and TRBJ2-1; 11 nucleotides agree with TRBD1. V gave up 7 bases and J gave up 7 bases; unmatched junction bases: 6. The CDR3 length is 13 residues. Germline V gene data show CDR1 as SQVTM and CDR2 as ANQGSEA. The CDR3, as DNA: TGCAGCGCGGGACAGGGGGGAATAAATGAGCAGTTCTTC. This gives the protein CSAGQGGINEQFF.

This clonotype was observed a few times. The chain recombines TRBV20-1 with TRBJ2-5; TRBD1 matches 10 bases. Gene TRBJ2-7 matches the end of the DNA better, so the J call may be wrong. The V gene's germline CDR1 is DFQATT and CDR2 SNEGSKA (reference sequence). This CDR3 has 15 residues. The CDR3 loop is CSAPLWDRGQAEQYF. The CDR3 coding sequence is TGCAGTGCTCCCCTATGGGACAGGGGACAAGCCGAGCAGTACTTC.